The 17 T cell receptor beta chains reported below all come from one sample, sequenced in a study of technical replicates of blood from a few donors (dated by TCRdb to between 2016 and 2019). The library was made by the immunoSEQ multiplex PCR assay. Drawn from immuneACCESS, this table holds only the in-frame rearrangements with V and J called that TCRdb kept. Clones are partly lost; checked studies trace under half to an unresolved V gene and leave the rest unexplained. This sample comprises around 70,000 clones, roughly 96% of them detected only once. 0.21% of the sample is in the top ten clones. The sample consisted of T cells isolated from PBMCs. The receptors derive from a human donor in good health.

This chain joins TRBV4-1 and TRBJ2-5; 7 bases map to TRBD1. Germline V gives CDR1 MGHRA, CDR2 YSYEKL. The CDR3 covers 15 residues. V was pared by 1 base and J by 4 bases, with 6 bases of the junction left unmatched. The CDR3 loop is CASSQVGRGTETQYF. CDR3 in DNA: TGCGCCAGCAGCCAAGTCGGCAGGGGGACAGAGACCCAGTACTTC.

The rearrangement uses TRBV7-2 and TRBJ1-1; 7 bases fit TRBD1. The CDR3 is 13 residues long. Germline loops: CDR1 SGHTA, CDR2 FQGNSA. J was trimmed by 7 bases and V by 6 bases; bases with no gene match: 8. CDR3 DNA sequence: TGTGCCAGCAGTAGACAGGGCTTTTATGAAGCTTTCTTT. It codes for CASSRQGFYEAFF.

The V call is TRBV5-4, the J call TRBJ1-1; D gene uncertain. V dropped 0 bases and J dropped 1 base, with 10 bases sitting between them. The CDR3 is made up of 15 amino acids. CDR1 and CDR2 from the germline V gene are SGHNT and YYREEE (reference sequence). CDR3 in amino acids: CASSLDAPGNTEAFF. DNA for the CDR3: TGTGCCAGCAGCTTGGATGCCCCAGGGAACACTGAAGCTTTCTTT.

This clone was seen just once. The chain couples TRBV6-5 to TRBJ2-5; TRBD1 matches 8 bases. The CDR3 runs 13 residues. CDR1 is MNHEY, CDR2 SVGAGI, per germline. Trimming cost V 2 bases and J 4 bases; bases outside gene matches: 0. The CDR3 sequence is CASSYGQGETQYF. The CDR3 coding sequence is TGTGCCAGCAGTTACGGACAGGGAGAGACCCAGTACTTC.

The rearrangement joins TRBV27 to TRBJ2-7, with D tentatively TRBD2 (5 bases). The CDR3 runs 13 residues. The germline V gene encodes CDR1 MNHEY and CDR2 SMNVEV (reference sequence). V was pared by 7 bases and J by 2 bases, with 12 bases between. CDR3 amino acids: CASKVAAAYEQYF. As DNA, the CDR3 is TGTGCCAGCAAGGTGGCAGCGGCCTACGAGCAGTACTTC.

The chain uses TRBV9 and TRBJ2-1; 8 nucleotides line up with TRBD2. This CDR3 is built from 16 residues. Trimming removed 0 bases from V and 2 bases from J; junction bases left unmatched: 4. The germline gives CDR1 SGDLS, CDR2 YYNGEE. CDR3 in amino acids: CASSVGSGGPYNEQFF. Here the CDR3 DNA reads TGTGCCAGCAGCGTAGGATCGGGAGGGCCCTACAATGAGCAGTTCTTC.

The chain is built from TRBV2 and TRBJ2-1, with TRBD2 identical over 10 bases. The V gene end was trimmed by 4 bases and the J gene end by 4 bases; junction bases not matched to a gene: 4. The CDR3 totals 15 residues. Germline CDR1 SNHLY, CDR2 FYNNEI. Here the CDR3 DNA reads TGTGCCAGCAGTGGGAGGACTAGCGGTTACAATGAGCAGTTCTTC. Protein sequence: CASSGRTSGYNEQFF.

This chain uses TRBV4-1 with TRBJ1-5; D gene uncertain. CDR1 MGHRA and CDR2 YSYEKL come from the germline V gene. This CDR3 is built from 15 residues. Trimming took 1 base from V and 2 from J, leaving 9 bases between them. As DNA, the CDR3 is TGCGCCAGCAGCCAAGTGGCAGGTCGCAATCAGCCCCAGCATTTT. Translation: CASSQVAGRNQPQHF.

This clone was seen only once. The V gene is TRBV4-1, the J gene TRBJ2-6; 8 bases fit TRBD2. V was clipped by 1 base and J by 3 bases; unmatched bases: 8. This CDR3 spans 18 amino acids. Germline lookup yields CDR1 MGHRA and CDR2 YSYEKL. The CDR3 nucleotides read TGCGCCAGCAGCCAAGGACCGGGGGGGGCTCGTGGGGCCAACGTCCTGACTTTC. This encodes CASSQGPGGARGANVLTF.

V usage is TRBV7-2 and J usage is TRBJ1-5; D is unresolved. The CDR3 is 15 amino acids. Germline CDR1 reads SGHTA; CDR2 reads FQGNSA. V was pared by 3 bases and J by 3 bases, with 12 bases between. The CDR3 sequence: CASSLFRGFNQPQHF. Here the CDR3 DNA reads TGTGCCAGCAGCTTGTTCCGAGGCTTCAATCAGCCCCAGCATTTT.

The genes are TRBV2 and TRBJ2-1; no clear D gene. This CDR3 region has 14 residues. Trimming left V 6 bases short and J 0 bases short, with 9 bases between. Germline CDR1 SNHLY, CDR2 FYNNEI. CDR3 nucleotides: TGTGCCAGCAGGCAGGATATCTCCTACAATGAGCAGTTCTTC. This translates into CASRQDISYNEQFF.

In nucleotides, the CDR3 is TGCGCCAGCAGCCAAGTTCCGGGACAAGTTGCAACTAATGAAAAACTGTTTTTT. Translation gives CASSQVPGQVATNEKLFF. The chain uses TRBV4-1 and TRBJ1-4, with TRBD1 as a possible D gene (6 bases). Trimming left V 1 base short and J 0 bases short, with 15 bases between. The CDR3 runs 18 residues. Per germline, CDR1 MGHRA and CDR2 YSYEKL.

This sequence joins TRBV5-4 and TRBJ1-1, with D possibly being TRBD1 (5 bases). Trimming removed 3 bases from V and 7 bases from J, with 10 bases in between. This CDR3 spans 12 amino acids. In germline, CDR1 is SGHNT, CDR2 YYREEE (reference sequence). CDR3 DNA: TGTGCCAGCAGCTCACAGGAGTATGAAGCTTTCTTT. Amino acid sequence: CASSSQEYEAFF.

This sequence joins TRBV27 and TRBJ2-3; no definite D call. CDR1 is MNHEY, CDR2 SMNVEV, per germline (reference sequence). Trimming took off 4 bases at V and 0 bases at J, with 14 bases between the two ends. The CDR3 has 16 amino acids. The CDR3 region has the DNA TGTGCCAGCAGTTCCAGATTGCCTCCTAGCACAGATACGCAGTATTTT. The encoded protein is CASSSRLPPSTDTQYF.

CDR3 loop: CAWQTGHPPDTQYF. The CDR3 region has the DNA TGTGCCTGGCAGACGGGACACCCCCCAGATACGCAGTATTTT. V and J are TRBV30 and TRBJ2-3, with D possibly matching TRBD1 (6 bases). The germline V gene has CDR1 GTSNPN and CDR2 SVGIG (reference sequence). The CDR3 length is 14 residues. Between the trimmed V and J ends, which lost 5 bases and 4 bases, there was a span of 16 bases.

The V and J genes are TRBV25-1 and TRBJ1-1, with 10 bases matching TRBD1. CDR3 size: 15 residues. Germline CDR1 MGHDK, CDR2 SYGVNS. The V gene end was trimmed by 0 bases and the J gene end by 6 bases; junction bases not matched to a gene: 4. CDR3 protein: CASSEYGTGVPEAFF. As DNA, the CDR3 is TGTGCCAGCAGTGAATATGGGACAGGGGTCCCTGAAGCTTTCTTT.

CDR3 sequence: CASSGQYNQPQHF. CDR3 sequence (DNA): TGTGCCAGCTCTGGACAGTACAATCAGCCCCAGCATTTT. This chain uses TRBV2 with TRBJ1-5, with TRBD1 as a possible D gene (6 bases). The CDR3 has 13 residues. Germline assignment: CDR1 SNHLY and CDR2 FYNNEI. The V end lost 8 bases, the J end lost 3 bases, and 11 bases lay between the germline ends.